The 8 T cell receptor beta chains listed next were all sequenced from one sample in a study of T-cell reconstitution after alpha-beta-depleted transplantation in children. Researchers prepared the TCRbeta library using unique molecular identifiers, the study reports. In TCRdb, the PCR reads were re-called with MiXCR into one record per CDR3 protein. The data hold about 510,000 distinct CDR3 sequences, with around 10% observed a single time. The starting material was PBMCs, mostly from graft donor cells, obtained 180 days after TCRalphabeta/CD19-depleted stem cell transplant. These TCRs come from a female patient between 2 and 15 years old who had a stem cell transplant for aplastic anemia, so the T cells may come from the graft donor.

This clonotype was detected many times. The V gene is TRBV20-1, the J gene TRBJ2-7; D remains unclear. The CDR3 is 12 amino acids. V was trimmed by 8 bases and J by 6 bases, leaving 17 bases between them. The germline CDR1 and CDR2 sequences are DFQATT and SNEGSKA (reference sequence). The CDR3 reads CSKVGKSTEQYF. The CDR3 DNA reads TGCAGTAAGGTTGGGAAGTCAACCGAGCAGTACTTC.

This clonotype appeared a few times. The chain is built from TRBV11-1 and TRBJ2-3, with 10 bases lining up with TRBD2. The V and J ends lost 5 bases and 2 bases, in that order; junction bases with no gene match: 13. This CDR3 is 18 amino acids long. Germline V gives CDR1 SGHAT, CDR2 FQDESV (reference sequence). The CDR3 DNA is TGTGCCAGCAGCCAACCGGGACTAGCGATCTACTCCACAGATACGCAGTATTTT. Protein: CASSQPGLAIYSTDTQYF.

This clonotype has just a few counts. The chain is built from TRBV7-9 and TRBJ2-3; the D is unclear. V lost 1 base to trimming and J lost 0 bases, with 8 bases between them. The germline gives CDR1 SEHNR, CDR2 FQNEAQ (reference sequence). The CDR3 extends over 15 amino acids. The CDR3 loop reads CASSLVALSTDTQYF. The CDR3 coding sequence is TGTGCCAGCAGCTTAGTGGCCCTAAGCACAGATACGCAGTATTTT.

CDR3 region: CSASGISYNEQFF. DNA of the CDR3: TGCAGTGCTAGCGGGATCTCCTACAATGAGCAGTTCTTC. The chain couples TRBV20-1 to TRBJ2-1, with D tentatively TRBD2 (5 bases). Germline V CDR1 and CDR2: DFQATT, SNEGSKA (reference sequence). The CDR3 covers 13 residues. V lost 3 bases and J lost 0, with 6 bases in between.

This clonotype was detected a few times. The chain uses TRBV20-1 and TRBJ1-4; D might be TRBD1 (6 bases). V lost 3 bases, J lost 5 bases, and 13 bases lay in between. Germline CDR1 and CDR2: DFQATT and SNEGSKA (reference sequence). This CDR3 is built from 14 residues. The chain's CDR3 is CSASRGHPNEKLFF. CDR3 nucleotides: TGCAGTGCTAGTCGGGGACACCCAAATGAAAAACTGTTTTTT.

The rearrangement joins TRBV20-1 to TRBJ2-3; 8 bases match TRBD1. The CDR3 is 15 residues long. With V trimmed by 5 bases and J by 1 base, 8 bases remained unmatched. The germline CDR1 and CDR2 sequences are DFQATT and SNEGSKA (reference sequence). Written as DNA, the CDR3 is TGCAGTGCTGGAGGACAGGGTAGGGGCACAGATACGCAGTATTTT. Encoded protein: CSAGGQGRGTDTQYF.

This clonotype was found a few times. V and J are TRBV10-3 and TRBJ2-5; D not certain. Per germline, CDR1 ENHRY and CDR2 SYGVKD. The length of the CDR3 is 14 residues. V was pared by 0 bases and J by 1 base, with 6 bases between. CDR3 bases: TGTGCCATCAGTGAGTCGAACAGCCAAGAGACCCAGTACTTC. This translates into CAISESNSQETQYF.

The chain recombines TRBV27 with TRBJ1-5, with D possibly being TRBD1 (6 bases). Germline CDR1 and CDR2: MNHEY and SMNVEV (reference sequence). The CDR3 runs to 18 residues. Trimming pared 6 bases from V and 0 bases from J, leaving 21 bases between. The CDR3 region is CASRRDGGQSYSNQPQHF. CDR3 bases: TGTGCCAGCAGGAGGGATGGGGGCCAGAGTTATAGCAATCAGCCCCAGCATTTT.